The sequence of this T cell receptor (beta chain) was determined in a study of T cell repertoires and HLA-DP antigens. Turning to the study itself: In vitro CD4+ alloreactivity was against HeLa-presented HLA-DP. Pre-culture CD4+ samples used around 1,100 ng DNA versus roughly 200 ng for CD137+CD4+ sorts. The study's findings and limits: Sorted CD137+ cells had clonality roughly 0.41 against both alloantigens, versus 0.03 to 0.05 pre-culture.

This clone turned up a few times. What it recognizes is unknown. The V and J ends lost 6 bases and 0 bases respectively, with 7 bases between them. CDR1 is LNHDA, CDR2 SQIVND, per germline (reference sequence). This CDR3 region has 13 residues. The PCR primers covered 54 TRBV and 13 TRBJ segments. Data came from immunoSEQ multiplex PCR; TCRdb stores just in-frame clones and leaves some out. This table holds roughly 120,000 clones, over 90% found once. Sequenced input: CD4+ T cells from PBMCs. This TCR was sampled from a woman between 18 and 29 years old in good health and CMV-seronegative. The chain couples TRBV19 to TRBJ2-3, with D uncertain. The CDR3 DNA sequence: TGTGCCAGTAGAGACGGAAGCACAGATACGCAGTATTTT. Its protein product is CASRDGSTDTQYF.